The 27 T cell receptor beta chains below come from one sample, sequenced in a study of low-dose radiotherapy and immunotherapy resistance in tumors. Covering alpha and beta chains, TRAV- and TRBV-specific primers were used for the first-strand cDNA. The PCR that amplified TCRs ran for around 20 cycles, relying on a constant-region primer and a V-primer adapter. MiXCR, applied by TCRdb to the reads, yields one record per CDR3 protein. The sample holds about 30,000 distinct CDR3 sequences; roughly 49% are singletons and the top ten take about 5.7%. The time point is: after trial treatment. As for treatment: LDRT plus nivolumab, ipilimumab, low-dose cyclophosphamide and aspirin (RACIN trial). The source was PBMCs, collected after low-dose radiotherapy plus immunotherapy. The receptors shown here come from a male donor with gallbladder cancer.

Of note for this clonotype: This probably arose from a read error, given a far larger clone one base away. This CDR3 is CASHGGQTDGYTF. The CDR3 region has the DNA TGTGCCAGCCATGGCGGGCAAACCGATGGCTACACCTTC. The V and J genes are TRBV9 and TRBJ1-2; D not certain. The CDR3 is 13 amino acids. Germline V CDR1 and CDR2: SGDLS, YYNGEE. The V end lost 7 bases, the J end lost 6 bases, and 16 bases lay between the germline ends.

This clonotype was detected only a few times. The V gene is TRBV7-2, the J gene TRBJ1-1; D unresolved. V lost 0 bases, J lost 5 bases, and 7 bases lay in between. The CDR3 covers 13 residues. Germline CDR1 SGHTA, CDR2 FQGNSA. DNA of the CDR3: TGTGCCAGCAGCTTAGCAGGGCTGACTGAAGCTTTCTTT. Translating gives CASSLAGLTEAFF.

The CDR3: CASSPRQGYETQYF. The CDR3 nucleotides are TGCGCCAGCAGCCCTCGACAGGGGTACGAGACCCAGTACTTC. This chain connects TRBV4-1 to TRBJ2-5; 8 bases map to TRBD1. The CDR3 consists of 14 residues. J lost 5 bases, V lost 4 bases, and 6 bases had no gene match. Germline V gives CDR1 MGHRA, CDR2 YSYEKL.

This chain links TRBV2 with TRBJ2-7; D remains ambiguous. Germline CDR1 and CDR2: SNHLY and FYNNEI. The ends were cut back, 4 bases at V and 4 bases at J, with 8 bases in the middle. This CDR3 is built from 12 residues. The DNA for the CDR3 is TGTGCCAGCAGTGTATCCGGTTACGAGCAGTACTTC. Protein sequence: CASSVSGYEQYF.

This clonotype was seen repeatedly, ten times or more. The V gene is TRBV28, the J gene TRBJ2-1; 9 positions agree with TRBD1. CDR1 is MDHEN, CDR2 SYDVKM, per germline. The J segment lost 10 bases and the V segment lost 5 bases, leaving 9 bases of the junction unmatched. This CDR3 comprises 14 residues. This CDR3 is CASSPRYRGQEQFF. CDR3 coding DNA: TGTGCCAGCAGTCCCCGTTACAGGGGGCAAGAGCAGTTCTTC.

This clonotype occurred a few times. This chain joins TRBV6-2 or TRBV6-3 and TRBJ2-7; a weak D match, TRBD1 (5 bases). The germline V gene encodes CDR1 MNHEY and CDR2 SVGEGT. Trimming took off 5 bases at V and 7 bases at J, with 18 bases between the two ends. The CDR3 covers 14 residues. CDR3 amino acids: CASSGALTSREQYF. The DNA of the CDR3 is TGTGCCAGCAGTGGGGCCCTGACATCCAGGGAGCAGTACTTC.

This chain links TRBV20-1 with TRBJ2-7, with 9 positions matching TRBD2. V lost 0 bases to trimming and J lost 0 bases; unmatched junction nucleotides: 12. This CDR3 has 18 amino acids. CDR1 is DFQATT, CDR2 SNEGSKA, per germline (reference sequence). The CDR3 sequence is CSARDGSGGQKSSYEQYF. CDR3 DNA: TGCAGTGCTAGAGATGGGAGCGGGGGGCAAAAGAGCTCCTACGAGCAGTACTTC.

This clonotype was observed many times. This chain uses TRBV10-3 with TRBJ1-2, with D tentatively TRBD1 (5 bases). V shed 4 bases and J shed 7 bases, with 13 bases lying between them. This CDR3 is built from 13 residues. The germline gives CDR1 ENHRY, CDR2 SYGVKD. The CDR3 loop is CAISGRQGGGYTF. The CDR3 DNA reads TGTGCCATCAGTGGGAGGCAGGGCGGTGGCTACACCTTC.

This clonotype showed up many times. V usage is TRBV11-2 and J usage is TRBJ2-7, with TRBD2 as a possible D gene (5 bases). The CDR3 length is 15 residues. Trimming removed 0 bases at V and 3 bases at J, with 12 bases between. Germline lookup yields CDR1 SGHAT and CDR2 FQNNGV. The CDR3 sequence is CASSLDSAGYYEQYF. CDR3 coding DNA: TGTGCCAGCAGCTTAGATAGCGCCGGATACTACGAGCAGTACTTC.

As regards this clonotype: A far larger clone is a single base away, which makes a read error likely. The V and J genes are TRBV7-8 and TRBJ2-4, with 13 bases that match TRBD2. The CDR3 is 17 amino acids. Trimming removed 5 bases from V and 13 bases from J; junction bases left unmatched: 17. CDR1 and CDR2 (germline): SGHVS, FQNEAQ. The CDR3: CASSPWTSGSSYNEQYF. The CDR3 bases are TGTGCCAGCAGCCCATGGACTAGCGGGAGCTCCTACAATGAGCAGTACTTC.

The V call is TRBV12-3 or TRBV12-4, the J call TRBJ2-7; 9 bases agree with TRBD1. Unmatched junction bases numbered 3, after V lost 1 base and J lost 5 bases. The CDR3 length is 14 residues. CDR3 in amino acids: CASSLGTGANEQYF. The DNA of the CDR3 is TGTGCCAGCAGTTTAGGGACAGGGGCGAACGAGCAGTACTTC.

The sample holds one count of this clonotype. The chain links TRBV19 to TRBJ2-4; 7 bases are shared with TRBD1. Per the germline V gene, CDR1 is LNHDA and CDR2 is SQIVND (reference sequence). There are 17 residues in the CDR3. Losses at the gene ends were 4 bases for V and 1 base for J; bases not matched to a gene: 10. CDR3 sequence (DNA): TGTGCCAGTAGTAGGGCACAGGGGCTTAATGCCAAAAACATTCAGTACTTC. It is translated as CASSRAQGLNAKNIQYF.

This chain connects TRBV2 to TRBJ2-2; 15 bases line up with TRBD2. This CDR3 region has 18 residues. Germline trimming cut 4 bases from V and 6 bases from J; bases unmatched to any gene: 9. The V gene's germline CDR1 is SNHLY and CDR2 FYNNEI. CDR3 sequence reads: CASSVRRTSGGEPGELFF. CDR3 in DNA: TGTGCCAGCAGTGTGAGGCGGACTAGCGGGGGGGAACCCGGGGAGCTGTTTTTT.

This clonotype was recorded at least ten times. CDR3 residues: CASSITPAPSYEQYF. In DNA, the CDR3 is TGTGCCAGTAGTATTACCCCAGCCCCCTCCTACGAGCAGTACTTC. This sequence joins TRBV19 and TRBJ2-7; D is unresolved. The germline V gene has CDR1 LNHDA and CDR2 SQIVND (reference sequence). The CDR3 has 15 amino acids. Trimming cost V 3 bases and J 0 bases, with 12 bases left between them.

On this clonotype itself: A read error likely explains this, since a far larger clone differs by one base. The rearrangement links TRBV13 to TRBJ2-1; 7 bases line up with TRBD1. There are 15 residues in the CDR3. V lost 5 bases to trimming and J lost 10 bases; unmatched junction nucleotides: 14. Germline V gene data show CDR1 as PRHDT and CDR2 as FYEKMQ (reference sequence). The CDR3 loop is CASSITPGQSYEQFF. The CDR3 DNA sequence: TGTGCCAGCAGCATAACACCGGGACAGTCCTACGAGCAGTTCTTC.

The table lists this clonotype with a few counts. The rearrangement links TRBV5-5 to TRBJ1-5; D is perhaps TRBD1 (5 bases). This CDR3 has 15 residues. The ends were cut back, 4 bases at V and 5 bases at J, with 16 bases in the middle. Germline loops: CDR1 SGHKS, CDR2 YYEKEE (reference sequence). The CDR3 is CASSTEPGPYQPQHF. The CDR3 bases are TGTGCCAGCAGCACAGAACCGGGACCCTATCAGCCCCAGCATTTT.

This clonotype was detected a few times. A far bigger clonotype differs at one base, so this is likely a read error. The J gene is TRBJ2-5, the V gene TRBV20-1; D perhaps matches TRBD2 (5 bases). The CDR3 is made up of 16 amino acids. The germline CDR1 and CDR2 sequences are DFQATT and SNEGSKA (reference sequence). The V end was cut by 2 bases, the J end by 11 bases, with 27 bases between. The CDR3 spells CSARPRNAGSYNEQYF. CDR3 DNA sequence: TGCAGTGCTAGACCTCGAAACGCGGGCTCCTACAATGAGCAGTACTTC.

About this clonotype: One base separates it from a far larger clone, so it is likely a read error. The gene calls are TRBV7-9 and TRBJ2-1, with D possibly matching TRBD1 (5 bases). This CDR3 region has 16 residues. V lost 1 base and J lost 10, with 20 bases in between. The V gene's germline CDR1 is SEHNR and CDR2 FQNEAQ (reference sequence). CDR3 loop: CASSLGGAGSTYEQFF. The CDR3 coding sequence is TGTGCCAGCAGCTTAGGTGGGGCAGGGTCTACCTACGAGCAGTTCTTC. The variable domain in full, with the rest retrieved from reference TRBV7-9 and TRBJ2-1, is DTGVSQNPRHKITKRGQNVTFRCDPISEHNRLYWYRQTLGQGPEFLTYFQNEAQLEKSRLLSDRFSAERPKGSFSTLEIQRTEQGDSAMYLCASSLGGAGSTYEQFFGPGTRLTVL.

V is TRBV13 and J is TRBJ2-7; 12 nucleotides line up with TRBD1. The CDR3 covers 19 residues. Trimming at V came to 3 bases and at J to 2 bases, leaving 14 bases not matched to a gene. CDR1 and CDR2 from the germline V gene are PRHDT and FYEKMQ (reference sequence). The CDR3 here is CASSLSPGQGATGPYEQYF. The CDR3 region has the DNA TGTGCCAGCAGCTTGTCGCCGGGACAGGGGGCCACTGGCCCCTACGAGCAGTACTTC. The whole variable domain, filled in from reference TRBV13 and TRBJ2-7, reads AAGVIQSPRHLIKEKRETATLKCYPIPRHDTVYWYQQGPGQDPQFLISFYEKMQSDKGSIPDRFSAQQFSDYHSELNMSSLELGDSALYFCASSLSPGQGATGPYEQYFGPGTRLTVT.

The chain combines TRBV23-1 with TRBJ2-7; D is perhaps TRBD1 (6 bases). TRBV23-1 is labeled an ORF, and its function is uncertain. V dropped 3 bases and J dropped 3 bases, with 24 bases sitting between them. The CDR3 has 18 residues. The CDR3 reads CASSHWGQTTEPNYEQYF. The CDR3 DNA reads TGCGCCAGCAGTCATTGGGGGCAGACAACTGAACCCAACTACGAGCAGTACTTC.

The CDR3 bases are TGTGCCAGCAGCCCTGATTATGGGACTAGGTACTACGAGCAGTACTTC. Translation gives CASSPDYGTRYYEQYF. This chain uses TRBV7-2 with TRBJ2-7; 8 bases align to TRBD2. After removal of 5 bases from V and 3 bases from J, the junction contained 12 bases not matched to a gene. This CDR3 is 16 amino acids long. The germline V gene has CDR1 SGHTA and CDR2 FQGNSA.

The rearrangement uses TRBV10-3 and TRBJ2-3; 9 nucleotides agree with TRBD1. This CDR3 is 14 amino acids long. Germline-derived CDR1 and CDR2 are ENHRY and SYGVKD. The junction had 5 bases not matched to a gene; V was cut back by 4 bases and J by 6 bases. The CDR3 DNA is TGTGCCATCAGTGGACAACAGGGGGCTGATACGCAGTATTTT. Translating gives CAISGQQGADTQYF.

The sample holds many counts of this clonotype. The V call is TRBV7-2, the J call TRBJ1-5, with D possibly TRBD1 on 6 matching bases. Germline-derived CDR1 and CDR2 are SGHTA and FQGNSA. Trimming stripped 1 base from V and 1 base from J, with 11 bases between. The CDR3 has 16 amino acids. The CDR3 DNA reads TGTGCCAGCAGCTTAGTGGGACACGTAAGCAATCAGCCCCAGCATTTT. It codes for CASSLVGHVSNQPQHF. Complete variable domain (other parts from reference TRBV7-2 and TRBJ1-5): GAGVSQSPSNKVTEKGKDVELRCDPISGHTALYWYRQSLGQGLEFLIYFQGNSAPDKSGLPSDRFSAERTGGSVSTLTIQRTQQEDSAVYLCASSLVGHVSNQPQHFGDGTRLSIL.

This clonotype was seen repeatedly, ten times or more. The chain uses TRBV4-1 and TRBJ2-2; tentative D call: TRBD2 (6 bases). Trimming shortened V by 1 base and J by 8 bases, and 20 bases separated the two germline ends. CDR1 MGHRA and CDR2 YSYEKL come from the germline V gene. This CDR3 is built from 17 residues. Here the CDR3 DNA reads TGCGCCAGCAGCCAAGTTGGGCCTCGGGAGCTTACGGGGGAGCTGTTTTTT. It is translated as CASSQVGPRELTGELFF.

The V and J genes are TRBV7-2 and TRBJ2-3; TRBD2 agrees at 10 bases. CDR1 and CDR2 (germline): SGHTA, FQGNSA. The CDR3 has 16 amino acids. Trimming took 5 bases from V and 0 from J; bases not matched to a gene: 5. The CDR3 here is CASSRASGGSTDTQYF. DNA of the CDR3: TGTGCCAGCAGCCGCGCTAGCGGGGGTAGCACAGATACGCAGTATTTT. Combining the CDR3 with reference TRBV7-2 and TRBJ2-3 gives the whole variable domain GAGVSQSPSNKVTEKGKDVELRCDPISGHTALYWYRQSLGQGLEFLIYFQGNSAPDKSGLPSDRFSAERTGGSVSTLTIQRTQQEDSAVYLCASSRASGGSTDTQYFGPGTRLTVL.

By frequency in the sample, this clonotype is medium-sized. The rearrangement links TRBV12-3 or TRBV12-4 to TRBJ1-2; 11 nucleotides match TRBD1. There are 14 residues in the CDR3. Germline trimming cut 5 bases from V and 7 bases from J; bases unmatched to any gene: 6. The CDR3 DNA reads TGTGCCAGCAGTAGGGACAGGGGGAAATCTGGCTACACCTTC. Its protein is CASSRDRGKSGYTF.

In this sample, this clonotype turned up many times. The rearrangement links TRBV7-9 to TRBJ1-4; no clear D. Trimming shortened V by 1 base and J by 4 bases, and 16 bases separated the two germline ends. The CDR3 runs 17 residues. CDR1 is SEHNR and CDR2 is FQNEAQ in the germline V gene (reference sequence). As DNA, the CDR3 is TGTGCCAGCAGCTTAGTCGGGCTGCAGAACTATAATGAAAAACTGTTTTTT. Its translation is CASSLVGLQNYNEKLFF.